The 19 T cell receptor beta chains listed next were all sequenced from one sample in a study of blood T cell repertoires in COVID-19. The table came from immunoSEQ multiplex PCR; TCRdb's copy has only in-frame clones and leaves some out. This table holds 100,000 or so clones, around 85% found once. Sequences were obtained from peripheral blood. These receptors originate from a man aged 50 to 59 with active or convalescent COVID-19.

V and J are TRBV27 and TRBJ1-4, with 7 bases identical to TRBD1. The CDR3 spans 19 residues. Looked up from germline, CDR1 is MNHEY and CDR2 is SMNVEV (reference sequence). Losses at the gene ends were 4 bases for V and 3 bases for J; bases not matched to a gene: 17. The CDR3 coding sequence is TGTGCCAGCAGTTACCCGAACCGACAGGGCAATATGGCTAATGAAAAACTGTTTTTT. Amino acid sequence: CASSYPNRQGNMANEKLFF. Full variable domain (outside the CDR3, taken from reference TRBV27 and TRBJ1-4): EAQVTQNPRYLITVTGKKLTVTCSQNMNHEYMSWYRQDPGLGLRQIYYSMNVEVTDKGDVPEGYKVSRKEKRNFPLILESPSPNQTSLYFCASSYPNRQGNMANEKLFFGSGTQLSVL.

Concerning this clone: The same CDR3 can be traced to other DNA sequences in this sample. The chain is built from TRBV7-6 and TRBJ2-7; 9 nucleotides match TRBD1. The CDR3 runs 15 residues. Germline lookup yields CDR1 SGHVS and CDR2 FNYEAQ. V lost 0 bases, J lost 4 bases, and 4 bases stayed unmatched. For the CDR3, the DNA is TGTGCCAGCAGCTTAGCGGGACAGGGTGAATACGAGCAGTACTTC. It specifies CASSLAGQGEYEQYF.

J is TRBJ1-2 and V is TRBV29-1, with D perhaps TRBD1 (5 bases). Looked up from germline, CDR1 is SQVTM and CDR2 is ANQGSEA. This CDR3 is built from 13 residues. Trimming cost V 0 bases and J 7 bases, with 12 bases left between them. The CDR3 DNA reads TGCAGCGTTGAAGATAAAACAGGTGTTGGCTACACCTTC. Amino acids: CSVEDKTGVGYTF.

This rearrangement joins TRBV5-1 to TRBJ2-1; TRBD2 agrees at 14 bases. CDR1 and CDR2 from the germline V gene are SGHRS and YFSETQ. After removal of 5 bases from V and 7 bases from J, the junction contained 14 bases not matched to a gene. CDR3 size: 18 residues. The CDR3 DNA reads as TGCGCCAGCAGTTCTGGGACGACTAGCGGGAGGGCCTTTAATGAGCAGTTCTTC. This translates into CASSSGTTSGRAFNEQFF.

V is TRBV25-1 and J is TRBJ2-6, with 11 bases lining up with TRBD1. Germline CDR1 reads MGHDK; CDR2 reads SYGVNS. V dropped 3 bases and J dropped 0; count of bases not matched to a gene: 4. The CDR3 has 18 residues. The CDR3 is CASSDRTGGPSGANVLTF. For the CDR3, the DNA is TGTGCCAGCAGTGACCGGACAGGGGGCCCCTCTGGGGCCAACGTCCTGACTTTC.

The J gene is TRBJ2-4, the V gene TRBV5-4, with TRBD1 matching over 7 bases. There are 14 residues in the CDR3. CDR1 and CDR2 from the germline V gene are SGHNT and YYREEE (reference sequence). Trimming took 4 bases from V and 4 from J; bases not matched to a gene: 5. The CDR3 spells CASSPGTEKNIQYF. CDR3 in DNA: TGTGCCAGCAGCCCGGGGACAGAGAAAAACATTCAGTACTTC.

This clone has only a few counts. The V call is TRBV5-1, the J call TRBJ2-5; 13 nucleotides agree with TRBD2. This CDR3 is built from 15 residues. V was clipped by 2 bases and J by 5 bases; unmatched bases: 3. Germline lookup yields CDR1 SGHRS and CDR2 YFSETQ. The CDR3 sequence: CASSFGLAGDETQYF. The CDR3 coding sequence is TGCGCCAGCAGCTTCGGACTAGCGGGAGATGAGACCCAGTACTTC.

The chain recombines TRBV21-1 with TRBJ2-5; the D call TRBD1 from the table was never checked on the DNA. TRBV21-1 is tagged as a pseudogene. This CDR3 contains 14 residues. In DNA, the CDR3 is TGTGCCAGCAGCAAAGGTACAGGGGATGGGACCCAGTACTTC. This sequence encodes CASSKGTGDGTQYF.

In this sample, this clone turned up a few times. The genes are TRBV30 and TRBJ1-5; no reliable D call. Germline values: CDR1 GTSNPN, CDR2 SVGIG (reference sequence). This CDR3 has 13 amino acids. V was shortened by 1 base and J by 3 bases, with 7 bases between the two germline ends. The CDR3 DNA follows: TGTGCCTGGAGTGGAGTCCTCAATCAGCCCCAGCATTTT. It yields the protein CAWSGVLNQPQHF.

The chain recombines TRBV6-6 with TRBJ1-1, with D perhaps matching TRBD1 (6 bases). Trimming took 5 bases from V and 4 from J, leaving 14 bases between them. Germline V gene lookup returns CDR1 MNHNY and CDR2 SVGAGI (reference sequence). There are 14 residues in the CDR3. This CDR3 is CASSTGTEVTEAFF. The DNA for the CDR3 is TGTGCCAGCAGTACAGGGACCGAGGTCACTGAAGCTTTCTTT.

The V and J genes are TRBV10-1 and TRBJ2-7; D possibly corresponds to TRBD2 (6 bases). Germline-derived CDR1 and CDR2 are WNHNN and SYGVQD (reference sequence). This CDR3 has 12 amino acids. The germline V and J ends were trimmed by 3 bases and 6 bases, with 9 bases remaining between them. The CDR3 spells CASSEGTGEQYF. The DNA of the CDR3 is TGCGCCAGCAGTGAAGGGACTGGCGAGCAGTACTTC.

The CDR3 spells CASSRWGGSNQPQHF. The CDR3 nucleotides read TGTGCCAGCAGCCGCTGGGGGGGTAGCAATCAGCCCCAGCATTTT. J is TRBJ1-5 and V is TRBV6-5, with D possibly being TRBD1 (5 bases). Trimming removed 6 bases at V and 0 bases at J, with 12 bases between. The CDR3 extends over 15 amino acids. The germline CDR1 and CDR2 sequences are MNHEY and SVGAGI.

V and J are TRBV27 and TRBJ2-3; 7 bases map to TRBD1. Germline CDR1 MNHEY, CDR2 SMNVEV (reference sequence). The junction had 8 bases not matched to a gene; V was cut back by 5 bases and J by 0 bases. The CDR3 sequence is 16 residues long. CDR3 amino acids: CASSPTGTASTDTQYF. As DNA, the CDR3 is TGTGCCAGCAGTCCAACAGGGACAGCTAGCACAGATACGCAGTATTTT.

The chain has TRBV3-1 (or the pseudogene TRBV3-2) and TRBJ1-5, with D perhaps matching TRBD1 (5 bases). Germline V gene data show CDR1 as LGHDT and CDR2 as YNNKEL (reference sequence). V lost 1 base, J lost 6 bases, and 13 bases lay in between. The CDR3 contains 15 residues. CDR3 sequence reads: CASSQAGVAGQPQHF. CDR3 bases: TGTGCCAGCAGCCAAGCGGGGGTTGCGGGTCAGCCCCAGCATTTT.

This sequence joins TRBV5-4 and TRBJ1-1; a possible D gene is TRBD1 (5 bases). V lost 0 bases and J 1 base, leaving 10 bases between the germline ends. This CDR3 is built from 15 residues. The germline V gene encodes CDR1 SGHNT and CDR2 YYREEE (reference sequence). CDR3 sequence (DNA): TGTGCCAGCAGCTTGGCGTTTCAGGGGAACACTGAAGCTTTCTTT. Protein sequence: CASSLAFQGNTEAFF.

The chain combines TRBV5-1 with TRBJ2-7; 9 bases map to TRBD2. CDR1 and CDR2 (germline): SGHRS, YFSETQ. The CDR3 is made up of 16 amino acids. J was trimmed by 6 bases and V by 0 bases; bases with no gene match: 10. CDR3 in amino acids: CASSLELAGGPGEQYF. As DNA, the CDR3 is TGCGCCAGCAGCTTGGAGCTCGCGGGAGGGCCGGGCGAGCAGTACTTC.

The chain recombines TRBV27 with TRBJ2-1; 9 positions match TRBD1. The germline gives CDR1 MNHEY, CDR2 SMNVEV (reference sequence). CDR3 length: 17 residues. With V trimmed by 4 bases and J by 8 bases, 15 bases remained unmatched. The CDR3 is CASSSQTGGRTFDEQFF. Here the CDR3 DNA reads TGTGCCAGCAGTTCCCAGACAGGGGGACGTACTTTCGATGAGCAGTTCTTC.

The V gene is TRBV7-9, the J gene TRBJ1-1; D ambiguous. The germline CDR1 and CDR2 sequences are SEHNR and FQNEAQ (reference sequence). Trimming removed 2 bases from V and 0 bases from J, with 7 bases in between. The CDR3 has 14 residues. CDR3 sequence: CASSLNQLNTEAFF. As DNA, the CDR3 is TGTGCCAGCAGCTTAAACCAGTTGAACACTGAAGCTTTCTTT. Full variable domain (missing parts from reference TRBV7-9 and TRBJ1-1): DTGVSQNPRHKITKRGQNVTFRCDPISEHNRLYWYRQTLGQGPEFLTYFQNEAQLEKSRLLSDRFSAERPKGSFSTLEIQRTEQGDSAMYLCASSLNQLNTEAFFGQGTRLTVV.

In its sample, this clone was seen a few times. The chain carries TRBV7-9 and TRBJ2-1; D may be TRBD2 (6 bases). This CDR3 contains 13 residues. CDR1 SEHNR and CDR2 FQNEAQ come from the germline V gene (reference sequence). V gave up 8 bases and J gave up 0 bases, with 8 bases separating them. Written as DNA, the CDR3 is TGTGCCAGCGGGAGGAGCTCCTACAATGAGCAGTTCTTC. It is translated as CASGRSSYNEQFF.